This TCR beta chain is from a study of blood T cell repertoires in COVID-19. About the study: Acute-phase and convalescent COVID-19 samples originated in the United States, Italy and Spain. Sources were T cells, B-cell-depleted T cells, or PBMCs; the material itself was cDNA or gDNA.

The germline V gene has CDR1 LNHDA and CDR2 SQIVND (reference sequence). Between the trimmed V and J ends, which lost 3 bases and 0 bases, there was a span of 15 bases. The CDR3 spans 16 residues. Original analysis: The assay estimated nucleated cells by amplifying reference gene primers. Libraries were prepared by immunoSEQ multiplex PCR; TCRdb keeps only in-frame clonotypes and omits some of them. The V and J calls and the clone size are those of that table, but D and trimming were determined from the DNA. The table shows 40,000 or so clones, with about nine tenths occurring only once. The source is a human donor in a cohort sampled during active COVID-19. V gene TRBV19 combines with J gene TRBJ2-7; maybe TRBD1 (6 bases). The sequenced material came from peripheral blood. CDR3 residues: CASSISPGQSSYEQYF. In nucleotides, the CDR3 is TGTGCCAGTAGTATCTCTCCAGGACAGAGCTCCTACGAGCAGTACTTC.